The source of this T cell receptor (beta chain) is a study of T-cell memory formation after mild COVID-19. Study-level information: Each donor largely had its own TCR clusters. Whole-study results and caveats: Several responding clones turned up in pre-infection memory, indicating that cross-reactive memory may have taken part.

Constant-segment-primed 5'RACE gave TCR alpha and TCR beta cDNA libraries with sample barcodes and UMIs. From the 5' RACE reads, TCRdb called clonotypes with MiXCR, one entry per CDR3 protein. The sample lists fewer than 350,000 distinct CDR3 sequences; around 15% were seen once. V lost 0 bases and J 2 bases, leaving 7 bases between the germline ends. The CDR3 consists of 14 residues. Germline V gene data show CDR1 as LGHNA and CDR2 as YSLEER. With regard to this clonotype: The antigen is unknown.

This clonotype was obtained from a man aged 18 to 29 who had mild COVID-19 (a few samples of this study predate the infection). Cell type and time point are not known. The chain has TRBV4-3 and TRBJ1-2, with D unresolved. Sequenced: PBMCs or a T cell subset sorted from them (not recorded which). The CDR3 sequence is CASSQETGNYGYTF. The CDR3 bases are TGCGCCAGCAGCCAAGAAACGGGAAACTATGGCTACACCTTC.